The present T cell receptor (beta chain) was sequenced within a study of cytomegalovirus exposure and HLA in healthy donors. As for this clone: Its antigen is unknown.

Study-wide findings and caveats: Earlier results showed most TCR beta V segments being productive about 87% or about 30% of the time. Rarity marked most TCR sequences, yet some public TCRs occurred in many donors.

Vbeta (60) and Jbeta (13) primers were used in the PCR. Assay used: immunoSEQ multiplex PCR; TCRdb lists only in-frame clones, some missing. The data show more than 100,000 clones, about 62% seen once. This clonotype was obtained from a woman aged 40 to 49 in good health and CMV-seropositive. What was sequenced was PBMCs.

DNA for the CDR3: TGTGCCAGCAGCGGGCCGGGACAGGGCAATCAGCCCCAGCATTTT. It codes for CASSGPGQGNQPQHF. V gene TRBV9 combines with J gene TRBJ1-5; TRBD1 agrees at 8 bases. CDR3 length: 15 residues. Losses at the gene ends were 3 bases for V and 2 bases for J; bases not matched to a gene: 4. Germline lookup yields CDR1 SGDLS and CDR2 YYNGEE.